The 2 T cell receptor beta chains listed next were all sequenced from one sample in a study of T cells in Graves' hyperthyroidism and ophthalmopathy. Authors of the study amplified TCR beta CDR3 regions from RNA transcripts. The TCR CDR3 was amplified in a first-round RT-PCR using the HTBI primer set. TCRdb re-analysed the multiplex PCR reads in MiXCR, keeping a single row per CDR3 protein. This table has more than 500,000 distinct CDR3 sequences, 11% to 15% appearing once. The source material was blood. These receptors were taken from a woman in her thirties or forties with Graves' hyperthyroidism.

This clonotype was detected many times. The CDR3 nucleotides read TGTGCCAGCAGCTCACTAGCTTTCGAGCAGTACTTC. Its protein product is CASSSLAFEQYF. The chain recombines TRBV5-6 with TRBJ2-7; weak D call: TRBD2 (6 bases). Germline-derived CDR1 and CDR2 are SGHDT and YYEEEE. Trimming took off 3 bases at V and 6 bases at J, with 10 bases between the two ends. The CDR3 runs 12 residues.

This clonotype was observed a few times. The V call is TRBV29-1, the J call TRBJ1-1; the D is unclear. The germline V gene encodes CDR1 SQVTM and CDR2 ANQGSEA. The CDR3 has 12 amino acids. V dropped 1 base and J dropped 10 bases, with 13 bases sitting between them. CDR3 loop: CSVEASAYGAFF. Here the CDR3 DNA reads TGCAGCGTTGAAGCCAGCGCGTATGGAGCTTTCTTT.